Below, one TCR beta chain is given with its context. Antigen unknown. V was trimmed by 5 bases and J by 6 bases, leaving 13 bases between them. The germline V gene encodes CDR1 LNHNV and CDR2 YYDKDF (reference sequence). The CDR3 is made up of 14 amino acids. This record comes from a study of response to subunit inactivated influenza vaccine. Study-wide results and caveats: Authors proposed each seasonal influenza vaccination draws in few new T cells.

TCRdb independently ran MiXCR on the RT-PCR reads; one entry per CDR3 protein. The table lists some 850,000 distinct CDR3 sequences, 18% of them singletons, with approximately 10% in the top ten. The clonotype was recovered from a man aged 50 or older who received an inactivated influenza vaccine. The chain couples TRBV15 to TRBJ2-2; TRBD1 is a possible D gene (5 bases). Here the sequenced sample was PBMCs from blood, taken roughly 5 days after vaccination. The CDR3 reads CATSGPGRPGELFF. CDR3 in DNA: TGTGCCACCAGCGGTCCAGGGCGGCCCGGGGAGCTGTTTTTT. The variable domain in full, completed from reference TRBV15 and TRBJ2-2, reads DAMVIQNPRYQVTQFGKPVTLSCSQTLNHNVMYWYQQKSSQAPKLLFHYYDKDFNNEADTPDNFQSRRPNTSFCFLDIRSPGLGDTAMYLCATSGPGRPGELFFGEGSRLTVL.